What follows are 25 T cell receptor beta chains derived from one specimen sequenced in a study of blood T cell repertoires in COVID-19. TCRdb's table, derived via immunoSEQ multiplex PCR, lists solely in-frame clones and lacks some. The table records under 100,000 clones, about nine tenths of them present only once. Sample: peripheral blood. The receptor source for this set is a male donor with acute or convalescent COVID-19.

The V gene is TRBV6-4, the J gene TRBJ2-7; the match to TRBD1 covers 9 bases. The germline gives CDR1 MRHNA, CDR2 SNTAGT. The CDR3 loop spans 14 amino acids. V was pared by 11 bases and J by 3 bases, with 11 bases of the junction left unmatched. The CDR3 reads CALTSGDRDYEQYF. CDR3 DNA sequence: TGTGCCCTGACGAGCGGGGACAGGGACTACGAGCAGTACTTC.

The chain has TRBV11-2 and TRBJ2-7; perhaps TRBD1 as D (6 bases). The CDR3 is 18 amino acids. The V and J ends lost 1 base and 3 bases respectively, with 22 bases between them. Germline V gene lookup returns CDR1 SGHAT and CDR2 FQNNGV. The CDR3 loop is CASSLAQGYGSLNYEQYF. The DNA for the CDR3 is TGTGCCAGCAGCTTAGCCCAGGGGTACGGCTCTTTGAACTACGAGCAGTACTTC.

The chain links TRBV28 to TRBJ1-1; D ambiguous. CDR3 length: 11 amino acids. Deletions cut 3 bases from V and 5 bases from J, with 4 bases between. The germline CDR1 and CDR2 sequences are MDHEN and SYDVKM. In DNA, the CDR3 is TGTGCCAGCAGTTTGACTACTGAAGCTTTCTTT. This sequence encodes CASSLTTEAFF.

The chain couples TRBV19 to TRBJ2-2; D may be TRBD2 (5 bases). The CDR3 length is 14 residues. V was shortened by 9 bases and J by 0 bases, with 11 bases between the two germline ends. Germline V lookup: CDR1 LNHDA, CDR2 SQIVND (reference sequence). The CDR3 nucleotides read TGTGCCAGCATAGCGCAGGCGAACACCGGGGAGCTGTTTTTT. It is translated as CASIAQANTGELFF.

This clone was seen only once. The J gene is TRBJ1-6, the V gene TRBV30; D might be TRBD1 (6 bases). Germline V lookup: CDR1 GTSNPN, CDR2 SVGIG (reference sequence). Between the trimmed V and J ends, which lost 4 bases and 10 bases, there was a span of 17 bases. The CDR3 sequence is 14 residues long. Here the CDR3 DNA reads TGTGCCTGGAACGAACAGGGTTCCGAATCACCCCTCCACTTT. As protein: CAWNEQGSESPLHF.

This sequence joins TRBV2 and TRBJ1-1, with 7 bases that match TRBD1. CDR3 length: 13 amino acids. J was trimmed by 4 bases and V by 6 bases; bases with no gene match: 5. Germline CDR1 is SNHLY and CDR2 is FYNNEI. CDR3 amino acids: CASRGDRITEAFF. The CDR3 bases are TGTGCCAGCAGGGGGGACAGAATCACTGAAGCTTTCTTT. Combining the CDR3 with reference TRBV2 and TRBJ1-1 gives the whole variable domain EPEVTQTPSHQVTQMGQEVILRCVPISNHLYFYWYRQILGQKVEFLVSFYNNEISEKSEIFDDQFSVERPDGSNFTLKIRSTKLEDSAMYFCASRGDRITEAFFGQGTRLTVV.

This clone was seen only once. The rearrangement links TRBV7-9 to TRBJ2-2; 10 bases fit TRBD2. With 3 bases clipped from V and 4 bases from J, the junction kept 5 bases outside the gene matches. The CDR3 loop spans 16 amino acids. Germline V gene sequence: CDR1 SEHNR, CDR2 FQNEAQ (reference sequence). The CDR3 sequence is CASSLSGGALTGELFF. The CDR3 DNA reads as TGTGCCAGCAGCTTGAGCGGGGGGGCCCTCACCGGGGAGCTGTTTTTT.

This clone was recorded only once. CDR3 nucleotide sequence: TGTGCCAGCAGCCCGACAGGGGACGAGCAGTACTTC. This sequence encodes CASSPTGDEQYF. V gene TRBV6-5 combines with J gene TRBJ2-7, with 8 bases identical to TRBD1. This CDR3 spans 12 amino acids. Germline V lookup: CDR1 MNHEY, CDR2 SVGAGI. With V trimmed by 6 bases and J by 5 bases, 3 bases remained unmatched.

The chain has TRBV19 and TRBJ1-5, with D unclear. Germline V gene sequence: CDR1 LNHDA, CDR2 SQIVND (reference sequence). The CDR3 has 14 residues. Trimming cost V 5 bases and J 4 bases, with 12 bases left between them. CDR3 DNA: TGTGCCAGTAGTTCCCAGTCCGGGAATCAGCCCCAGCATTTT. Protein: CASSSQSGNQPQHF.

The chain combines TRBV5-1 with TRBJ2-2; maybe TRBD2 (7 bases). Germline lookup yields CDR1 SGHRS and CDR2 YFSETQ. The CDR3 spans 16 residues. V dropped 5 bases and J dropped 2 bases, with 16 bases sitting between them. This CDR3 reads CASSPSGGRNTGELFF. CDR3 DNA sequence: TGCGCCAGCAGTCCCTCCGGGGGGCGCAACACCGGGGAGCTGTTTTTT.

The chain has TRBV19 and TRBJ1-5; TRBD1 agrees at 7 bases. Germline V gene sequence: CDR1 LNHDA, CDR2 SQIVND (reference sequence). Unmatched junction bases numbered 9, after V lost 5 bases and J lost 2 bases. The CDR3 is 16 amino acids. CDR3 region: CASSPLTGWGNQPQHF. Here the CDR3 DNA reads TGTGCCAGTAGTCCCTTGACAGGGTGGGGCAATCAGCCCCAGCATTTT.

The rearrangement links TRBV10-2 to TRBJ1-2, with 7 nucleotides matching TRBD1. Losses at the gene ends were 2 bases for V and 4 bases for J; bases not matched to a gene: 4. Germline values: CDR1 WSHSY, CDR2 SAAADI. The CDR3 length is 14 residues. CDR3 sequence: CASSETGAGYGYTF. The CDR3 nucleotides are TGCGCCAGCAGTGAGACAGGGGCAGGCTATGGCTACACCTTC.

The chain carries TRBV12-5 and TRBJ2-5, with 9 bases fitting TRBD1. The CDR3 loop spans 16 amino acids. Trimming took 2 bases from V and 5 from J; bases not matched to a gene: 9. Germline V gene data show CDR1 as LGHNT and CDR2 as FRNRAP. In DNA form, the CDR3 reads TGTGCTAGTGGTTTGTCCCAGACAGGGGGTTGGGAGACCCAGTACTTC. Translating it yields CASGLSQTGGWETQYF.

The sample holds one count of this clone. The chain is built from TRBV2 and TRBJ2-7; maybe TRBD1 (6 bases). Trimming shortened V by 7 bases and J by 0 bases, and 13 bases separated the two germline ends. The CDR3 spans 14 residues. Germline CDR1 SNHLY, CDR2 FYNNEI. The CDR3 spells CASKRTDSSYEQYF. CDR3 in DNA: TGTGCCAGCAAACGGACGGACAGCTCCTACGAGCAGTACTTC.

This sequence joins TRBV2 and TRBJ1-2, with 7 bases fitting TRBD1. V trimming: 4 bases; J trimming: 2 bases; junction bases outside the gene matches: 7. CDR3 length equals 15 residues. Germline V gene data show CDR1 as SNHLY and CDR2 as FYNNEI. CDR3 DNA: TGTGCCAGCAGTGCCCCTACGACAGGGAACTATGGCTACACCTTC. It yields the protein CASSAPTTGNYGYTF.

The rearrangement links TRBV4-2 to TRBJ2-7; D is possibly TRBD1 (6 bases). This CDR3 comprises 13 residues. The germline V and J ends were trimmed by 4 bases and 5 bases, with 12 bases remaining between them. CDR1 and CDR2 (germline): LGHNA, YNFKEQ. The DNA of the CDR3 is TGTGCCAGCAGCCGGAATTGGGACAACGAGCAGTACTTC. Protein product: CASSRNWDNEQYF.

The V call is TRBV9, the J call TRBJ1-3; D perhaps matches TRBD1 (6 bases). Germline values: CDR1 SGDLS, CDR2 YYNGEE. Trimming left V 0 bases short and J 0 bases short, with 10 bases between. CDR3 length: 16 residues. In DNA form, the CDR3 reads TGTGCCAGCAGCGTAGACGGGACAACCTCTGGAAACACCATATATTTT. It yields the protein CASSVDGTTSGNTIYF.

The V and J genes are TRBV6-5 and TRBJ1-5; weak D call: TRBD1 (6 bases). Germline V CDR1 and CDR2: MNHEY, SVGAGI. The V gene lost 2 bases and the J gene lost 0 bases, with 8 bases spanning the gap. The CDR3 extends over 15 amino acids. The CDR3 loop reads CASSYQQGSNQPQHF. CDR3 DNA: TGTGCCAGCAGTTACCAACAGGGTAGCAATCAGCCCCAGCATTTT.

The gene calls are TRBV6-5 and TRBJ1-5; D perhaps matches TRBD1 (5 bases). Germline V gene sequence: CDR1 MNHEY, CDR2 SVGAGI. The germline V and J ends were trimmed by 7 bases and 2 bases, with 15 bases remaining between them. The CDR3 has 15 amino acids. CDR3 amino acids: CASTPRWGGNQPQHF. The CDR3 DNA reads TGTGCCAGCACCCCGCGGTGGGGGGGCAATCAGCCCCAGCATTTT.

The chain employs TRBV6-6 and TRBJ2-1; possible D gene TRBD1, 6 bases. This CDR3 comprises 13 residues. The germline V gene encodes CDR1 MNHNY and CDR2 SVGAGI (reference sequence). V gave up 1 base and J gave up 6 bases, with 7 bases separating them. The chain's CDR3 is CASSYLGGNEQFF. CDR3 nucleotide sequence: TGTGCCAGCAGTTACTTAGGGGGCAATGAGCAGTTCTTC.

This chain links TRBV5-1 with TRBJ2-3, with 7 bases identical to TRBD1. The CDR3 covers 15 residues. Germline trimming cut 0 bases from V and 3 bases from J; bases unmatched to any gene: 4. Per germline, CDR1 SGHRS and CDR2 YFSETQ. The CDR3 reads CASSLEGATTDTQYF. In DNA form, the CDR3 reads TGCGCCAGCAGCTTGGAGGGGGCTACGACAGATACGCAGTATTTT.

J is TRBJ1-5 and V is TRBV21-1. TRBV21-1 is a recognized pseudogene. This CDR3 has 8 residues. CDR3 protein: CASTRQHF. In DNA, the CDR3 is TGTGCCAGCACGCGCCAGCATTTT.

The rearrangement uses TRBV4-2 and TRBJ1-6, with 7 bases fitting TRBD1. V shed 4 bases, J shed 10 bases, and the junction held 13 bases outside the gene matches. This CDR3 is built from 16 residues. The germline CDR1 and CDR2 sequences are LGHNA and YNFKEQ. CDR3 region: CASSPGTDQGESPLHF. In nucleotides, the CDR3 is TGTGCCAGCAGCCCCGGGACAGATCAGGGCGAGTCACCCCTCCACTTT.

In this sample, this clone turned up once. The genes are TRBV30 and TRBJ1-4; 10 bases match TRBD1. The V gene's germline CDR1 is GTSNPN and CDR2 SVGIG (reference sequence). The CDR3 runs 13 residues. V trimming: 7 bases; J trimming: 7 bases; junction bases outside the gene matches: 6. As DNA, the CDR3 is TGTGCCTACACGGGACAGGGGTTTGAAAAACTGTTTTTT. This sequence encodes CAYTGQGFEKLFF.

This chain connects TRBV7-9 to TRBJ1-4; 11 bases line up with TRBD1. The CDR3 runs to 14 residues. The V segment lost 5 bases and the J segment 8 bases; nucleotides outside the gene matches: 4. Looked up from germline, CDR1 is SEHNR and CDR2 is FQNEAQ (reference sequence). CDR3 loop: CASSTGTGGEKLFF. CDR3 DNA sequence: TGTGCCAGCAGCACCGGGACAGGGGGGGAAAAACTGTTTTTT.